What follows describes a single TCR beta chain. Its antigen specificity is not known. Per-nucleotide qualities are absent, and no much larger clonotype sits a single base away. Each donor gave one peripheral blood draw, averaging around 120 mL, which was collected into heparinised tubes. Using a panel that included CD45RO, CCR7, CD25, CD127, CD95 and CD27, naive, central memory, regulatory and stem cell-like memory CD4+ T cells were sorted on a BD FACSAria II. A purity above 98% was achieved for all sorted populations. PBMCs were separated immediately by Lymphoprep density gradient centrifugation and were stained directly, without being cultured. To minimize batch effects, samples were stained and sorted in pairs, one healthy donor with one patient per experiment. All of the isolated RNA was reverse transcribed with the High Capacity cDNA Reverse Transcription Kit, so expressed TCRB transcripts were sequenced. Deep immunoSEQ sequencing was applied to naive, central memory and regulatory T cell samples, giving an average of around 3.4 million total reads per sample. Sorted cells were lysed in RLT buffer and RNA was extracted with DNase-treated RNeasy Micro or Mini kits, depending on cell number. Each cell subset was processed on its own to prevent cross-contamination, while patient and healthy donor samples were processed together. Using the immunoSEQ multiplex PCR, TCRB sequences were amplified from cDNA into 87-bp fragments spanning the CDR3 region. The amplicons were sequenced using the Illumina HiSeq platform. As for how the authors treated the data: PCR bias was corrected computationally using synthetic template baselines, and reads within Hamming distance 2 were collapsed, with unmergeable singletons discarded. Reads were aligned to IMGT to assign V, D and J genes, CDR3 length, and insertions or deletions at six rearrangement sites. Within each subset, clonotype counts were normalized to the number of sorted cells before true diversity and Gini coefficients were calculated with the tcR R package. The overlap coefficient, calculated on TCRB nucleotide sequences, was used to quantify repertoire sharing. Out-of-frame TCRB sequences from naive cells were analyzed to stand in for the pre-selection repertoire. As stored in TCRdb, this immuneACCESS dataset retains in-frame rearrangements with V and J assigned. A fraction of the clones does not appear; measured against another copy, unresolved V genes explain less than half of the discrepancy, and the remainder lacks a known reason. That table is the source of V, J and clone size, and D and trimming were worked out from the DNA. The table for this sample lists approximately 300,000 clones; 8% to 13% of them were counted only once. The ten largest clones take up 0.015% of the sample.

This sample stems from a study of beta chain features in type 1 diabetes (dated by TCRdb to 2016 to 2019). About the full investigation: No differences in mean age, gender distribution, total cell number or subset yield were found between patients and healthy donors. In the study, TCRB repertoires of sorted circulating CD4+ T cell subsets from recently diagnosed type 1 diabetes patients were compared with those of matched healthy donors. A total of roughly 100 million sorted cells were examined across all samples, and the number of cells per subset was strongly correlated with RNA yield. Naive and central memory subsets were obtained from all 30 or so donors, but regulatory and stem cell-like memory subsets were isolated from only 8 patients and roughly eight healthy donors. What the research found in general, with its limitations: HLA sub-analyses involved small numbers of individuals, so any influence of HLA type on TCRB rearrangement remained unresolved. Naive, central memory and regulatory TCRB repertoires appeared to be more similar among patients than among healthy donors. In all four CD4+ subsets, TCRB CDR3 length was moderately but significantly shorter in type 1 diabetes patients. PCR might favor shorter templates, but patient and control samples were amplified and corrected together, so any skew would affect both groups equally. Because cDNA rather than genomic DNA was sequenced, highly expressing activated cells could have been over-represented, although no difference in activation and CD3 levels was found between groups. At VDJ recombination sites, patients with type 1 diabetes made fewer insertions and deleted more nucleotides, a pattern implying thymic rearrangement abnormalities.

This TCR derives from a woman in her thirties in good health. The sample was naive CD4+ T cells from blood. The intended sense of this specimen's cell subset or site label: true naive CD4+ T cells.

The CDR3 region has the sequence CASSSDRGFPGELFF. The sequence in DNA is TGTGCCAGCAGCTCCGACAGGGGATTCCCCGGGGAGCTGTTTTTT. The chain is assembled from TRBV7-9 and TRBJ2-2; the central 8 bases match TRBD1. Clipping removes 4 bases from V and 6 bases from J, with 7 as the unmatched junction base count. Taken from the germline V gene (reference sequence), the CDR1 and CDR2 loops are SEHNR and FQNEAQ. The CDR3 runs 15 residues from the cysteine to the phenylalanine. Just the 45-base CDR3 DNA is kept, in frame starting at base 1.